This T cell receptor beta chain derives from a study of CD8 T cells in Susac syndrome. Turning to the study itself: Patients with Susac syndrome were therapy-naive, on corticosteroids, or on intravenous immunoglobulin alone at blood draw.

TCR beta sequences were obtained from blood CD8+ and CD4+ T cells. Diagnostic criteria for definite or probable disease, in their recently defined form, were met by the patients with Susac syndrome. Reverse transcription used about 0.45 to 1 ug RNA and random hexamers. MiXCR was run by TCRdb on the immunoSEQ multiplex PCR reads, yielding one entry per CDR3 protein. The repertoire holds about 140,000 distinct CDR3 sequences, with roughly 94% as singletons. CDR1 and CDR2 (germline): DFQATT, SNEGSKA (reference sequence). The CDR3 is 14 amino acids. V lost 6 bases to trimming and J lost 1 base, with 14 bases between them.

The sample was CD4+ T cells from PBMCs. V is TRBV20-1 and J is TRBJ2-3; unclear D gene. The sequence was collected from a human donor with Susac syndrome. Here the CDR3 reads CSAPTEPGTDTQYF. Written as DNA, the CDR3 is TGCAGTGCCCCGACTGAGCCCGGCACAGATACGCAGTATTTT.